This entry concerns a single TCR beta chain. What it binds is not known. This sample was included in a study of neurological immune-mediated disorders. General study results and limits: Because no CDR3 amino acid sequences were shared across subjects by expanded clones, private repertoires were suggested in all groups.

Healthy controls consisted of blood bank volunteers in Maryland, USA. Source material was 2 million unsorted PBMCs, stored at -80 °C in RNAlater. The V gene lost 6 bases and the J gene lost 2 bases, with 11 bases spanning the gap. This CDR3 contains 13 residues. Germline CDR1 MNHEY, CDR2 SVGAGI. Template-switch 5'RACE cDNA synthesis added a 10-nucleotide unique molecular identifier. TCRdb itself ran the 5' RACE reads through MiXCR, one entry per CDR3 protein. Of about 84,000 distinct CDR3 sequences listed, 10% are singletons. The TCR comes from a man in his forties or fifties in good health. Sequencing was carried out using PBMCs. The V call is TRBV6-5, the J call TRBJ2-7, with D perhaps TRBD1 or TRBD2 (5 bases each). The CDR3 is CASSRDGPYEQYF. The CDR3 region has the DNA TGTGCCAGCAGCCGGGACGGTCCCTACGAGCAGTACTTC.